The 5 T cell receptor beta chains in this list originate from one sample, sequenced in a study of T cells in women clearing cervical HPV infection. Sequenced by immunoSEQ multiplex PCR; TCRdb stores in-frame clones only, minus some. Its clone listing holds tens of thousands of clones. The sequenced sample was blood buffy coat. The receptors come from a woman aged 18 to 75 with a cervical HPV16 infection that either progressed to CIN3+ or cleared (not recorded which).

As concerns this clone: The read ends 3 residues before the CDR3 terminus; that terminus is restored from the germline J gene. The chain carries TRBV7-3 and TRBJ2-3; 11 bases agree with TRBD2. With V trimmed by 1 base and J by 6 bases, 6 bases remained unmatched. This CDR3 comprises 16 residues. Germline CDR1 SGHTA, CDR2 FQGTGA. Here the CDR3 reads CASSLMSTSGVDTQYF. The part of the CDR3 DNA that was read is TGTGCCAGCAGCTTAATGTCGACTAGCGGGGTGGATACG.

As regards this clone: With the read ending 3 residues before the CDR3 end, the germline J gene is used to fill in that end. The chain uses TRBV19 and TRBJ1-4, with 7 bases fitting TRBD1. Germline V gives CDR1 LNHDA, CDR2 SQIVND (reference sequence). V was pared by 4 bases and J by 4 bases, with 6 bases of the junction left unmatched. This CDR3 region has 15 residues. This CDR3 is CASSTSTGNNEKLFF. The CDR3 bases that were read are TGTGCCAGTAGTACCTCGACAGGGAATAATGAAAAA.

As for this clone: The CDR3 extends 3 residues past the end of the read, so its final part is completed from the germline J gene. This rearrangement joins TRBV19 to TRBJ2-7; D is possibly TRBD1 (6 bases). V was trimmed by 4 bases and J by 6 bases, leaving 13 bases between them. The CDR3 sequence is 13 residues long. Germline V CDR1 and CDR2: LNHDA, SQIVND (reference sequence). CDR3 loop: CASSTRTAIEQYF. The CDR3 bases that were read are TGTGCCAGTAGTACACGGACAGCTATCGAG.

Comments on this clone: The CDR3 extends 3 residues past the end of the read, so its final part is completed from the germline J gene. The rearrangement links TRBV25-1 to TRBJ2-7, with a weak D call TRBD1 (5 bases). Germline V CDR1 and CDR2: MGHDK, SYGVNS. The CDR3 has 18 amino acids. V was shortened by 2 bases and J by 3 bases, with 23 bases between the two germline ends. Here the CDR3 reads CASSEARPGHLTLYEQYF. CDR3 bases read: TGTGCCAGCAGTGAAGCACGCCCAGGGCACCTCACTCTCTACGAG.

A word on this clone: The CDR3 goes on 3 residues after the read ends, and that part is filled in from the germline J gene. V and J are TRBV25-1 and TRBJ2-2; D call uncertain. V was trimmed by 4 bases and J by 1 base, leaving 7 bases between them. This CDR3 comprises 14 residues. From germline, CDR1 is MGHDK and CDR2 SYGVNS. CDR3 DNA, as far as it was read: TGTGCCAGCAGTGCCACAGTGAACACCGGGGAG. It is translated as CASSATVNTGE. In full, the CDR3 reads CASSATVNTGELFF. Combining the CDR3 with reference TRBV25-1 and TRBJ2-2 gives the whole variable domain EADIYQTPRYLVIGTGKKITLECSQTMGHDKMYWYQQDPGMELHLIHYSYGVNSTEKGDLSSESTVSRIRTEHFPLTLESARPSHTSQYLCASSATVNTGELFFGEGSRLTVL.